The 29 T cell receptor beta chains below all came from one sample that was sequenced in a study of cytomegalovirus exposure and HLA in healthy donors. 13 Jbeta primers and 60 Vbeta primers were used for the PCR. Assay used: immunoSEQ multiplex PCR; TCRdb lists only in-frame clones, some missing. Of approximately 97,000 clones listed, over 80% are singletons. Sequencing was carried out using PBMCs. These receptors were obtained from a man aged 35-49 years in good health and CMV-seronegative.

There are a few counts of this clone. The chain recombines TRBV25-1 with TRBJ1-1; 7 bases line up with TRBD1. In germline, CDR1 is MGHDK, CDR2 SYGVNS. CDR3 length: 17 amino acids. After removal of 0 bases from V and 4 bases from J, the junction contained 11 bases not matched to a gene. The CDR3 here is CASSEYFNPGGITEAFF. CDR3 in DNA: TGTGCCAGCAGTGAATATTTTAACCCAGGGGGGATCACTGAAGCTTTCTTT.

The chain recombines TRBV5-1 with TRBJ2-7, with 7 positions matching TRBD1. The J segment lost 4 bases and the V segment lost 6 bases, leaving 7 bases of the junction unmatched. CDR3 size: 13 residues. CDR1 is SGHRS, CDR2 YFSETQ, per germline. CDR3 sequence reads: CASNTGATYEQYF. The CDR3 coding sequence is TGCGCCAGCAACACAGGGGCCACTTACGAGCAGTACTTC.

This clone was recorded a few times. This chain joins TRBV7-2 and TRBJ2-7; D might be TRBD1 (6 bases). Trimming removed 5 bases at V and 2 bases at J, with 16 bases between. The CDR3 consists of 15 residues. Germline CDR1 is SGHTA and CDR2 is FQGNSA. DNA for the CDR3: TGTGCCAGCAGCCCTTTCGACAGGACCACCTACGAGCAGTACTTC. The encoded protein is CASSPFDRTTYEQYF.

The V gene is TRBV18, the J gene TRBJ1-4, with D tentatively TRBD1 (6 bases). There are 13 residues in the CDR3. Deletions cut 6 bases from V and 2 bases from J, with 7 bases between. In germline, CDR1 is KGHSH, CDR2 LQKENI. CDR3 DNA: TGTGCCAGCTCCACAGGGACTAATGAAAAACTGTTTTTT. Residues: CASSTGTNEKLFF. The full variable domain, rest sourced from reference TRBV18 and TRBJ1-4, is NAGVMQNPRHLVRRRGQEARLRCSPMKGHSHVYWYRQLPEEGLKFMVYLQKENIIDESGMPKERFSAEFPKEGPSILRIQQVVRGDSAAYFCASSTGTNEKLFFGSGTQLSVL.

Notes on this clone: The germline gene is not matched at one end of the junction; a read error may be the cause. The CDR3 coding sequence is TGTGCCAGCAGTTCTAGCGGGGGGAATTTATTC. Translation: CASSSSGGNLF. V usage is TRBV2 and J usage is TRBJ2-7; 11 bases fit TRBD2. The CDR3 is 11 residues long. The V gene's germline CDR1 is SNHLY and CDR2 FYNNEI.

The J gene is TRBJ1-1, the V gene TRBV5-1, with 8 positions matching TRBD1. V lost 0 bases and J lost 7; bases outside the gene matches: 5. The germline CDR1 and CDR2 sequences are SGHRS and YFSETQ. The CDR3 is made up of 14 amino acids. CDR3 in DNA: TGCGCCAGCAGCTTGGGGCAGGGGGCTTATGAAGCTTTCTTT. As protein: CASSLGQGAYEAFF.

V gene TRBV7-6 combines with J gene TRBJ2-2; D is perhaps TRBD1 (5 bases). The CDR3 is 14 residues long. Trimming removed 5 bases from V and 1 base from J, with 8 bases in between. CDR1 is SGHVS and CDR2 is FNYEAQ in the germline V gene. The CDR3 spells CASSHQGNTGELFF. The CDR3 DNA reads TGTGCCAGCAGCCATCAGGGGAACACCGGGGAGCTGTTTTTT. Combining the CDR3 with reference TRBV7-6 and TRBJ2-2 gives the whole variable domain GAGVSQSPRYKVTKRGQDVALRCDPISGHVSLYWYRQALGQGPEFLTYFNYEAQQDKSGLPNDRFSAERPEGSISTLTIQRTEQRDSAMYRCASSHQGNTGELFFGEGSRLTVL.

The chain uses TRBV4-1 and TRBJ1-4; 11 nucleotides line up with TRBD1. CDR1 and CDR2 from the germline V gene are MGHRA and YSYEKL. CDR3 size: 16 residues. J was trimmed by 2 bases and V by 6 bases; bases with no gene match: 5. The CDR3 loop reads CASRPGQGATNEKLFF. CDR3 sequence (DNA): TGCGCCAGCAGGCCCGGACAGGGGGCGACTAATGAAAAACTGTTTTTT.

The chain uses TRBV5-1 and TRBJ2-2; TRBD1 aligns across 9 bases. Germline assignment: CDR1 SGHRS and CDR2 YFSETQ. V dropped 2 bases and J dropped 5; count of bases not matched to a gene: 7. This CDR3 spans 16 amino acids. CDR3 sequence (DNA): TGCGCCAGCAGCTTTTCCCGGGACAGGGTAACCGGGGAGCTGTTTTTT. Protein product: CASSFSRDRVTGELFF.

This clone was seen a single time. The chain couples TRBV28 to TRBJ1-2; D is uncertain. V lost 7 bases, J lost 4 bases, and 13 bases lay in between. Germline V gene lookup returns CDR1 MDHEN and CDR2 SYDVKM. This CDR3 comprises 13 residues. CDR3 coding DNA: TGTGCCAGCATTTCCCCTCAGGTCTATGGCTACACCTTC. Encoded protein: CASISPQVYGYTF.

CDR3 loop: CASHSPGTVPVNYGYTF. DNA of the CDR3: TGTGCCAGTCACAGTCCCGGGACAGTGCCCGTTAACTATGGCTACACCTTC. The chain couples TRBV19 to TRBJ1-2; 7 bases agree with TRBD1. With V trimmed by 8 bases and J by 1 base, 16 bases remained unmatched. The germline V gene encodes CDR1 LNHDA and CDR2 SQIVND (reference sequence). There are 17 residues in the CDR3.

V and J are TRBV6-5 and TRBJ2-5; 7 nucleotides match TRBD1. From germline, CDR1 is MNHEY and CDR2 SVGAGI. There are 15 residues in the CDR3. V trimming: 4 bases; J trimming: 0 bases; junction bases outside the gene matches: 5. CDR3 amino acids: CASSSGQPYQETQYF. In DNA form, the CDR3 reads TGTGCCAGCAGTTCGGGACAGCCGTACCAAGAGACCCAGTACTTC.

The chain employs TRBV4-1 and TRBJ1-2; 7 bases agree with TRBD1. Germline V gives CDR1 MGHRA, CDR2 YSYEKL. The CDR3 has 14 residues. The V segment lost 0 bases and the J segment 4 bases; nucleotides outside the gene matches: 2. This CDR3 is CASSQEAGGYGYTF. The CDR3 DNA follows: TGCGCCAGCAGCCAAGAGGCAGGGGGCTATGGCTACACCTTC.

This clone has a single count. The chain is built from TRBV9 and TRBJ2-2; TRBD1 matches at 12 bases. From germline, CDR1 is SGDLS and CDR2 YYNGEE. Trimming cost V 7 bases and J 1 base; bases outside gene matches: 5. The CDR3 totals 16 residues. CDR3 nucleotides: TGTGCCAGCGAGGGACAGGGGGCCCAGAACACCGGGGAGCTGTTTTTT. It encodes CASEGQGAQNTGELFF.

V gene TRBV4-3 combines with J gene TRBJ2-7, with TRBD1 identical over 9 bases. The CDR3 is 16 amino acids. Germline V CDR1 and CDR2: LGHNA, YSLEER. The trim removed 1 base at V and 2 bases at J, leaving 6 bases unmatched. CDR3 sequence reads: CASSQVLGQGTYEQYF. The CDR3 nucleotides are TGCGCCAGCAGCCAAGTTTTGGGACAGGGCACCTACGAGCAGTACTTC.

V usage is TRBV11-2 and J usage is TRBJ2-7, with D possibly TRBD1 on 6 matching bases. The CDR3 length is 14 residues. Germline values: CDR1 SGHAT, CDR2 FQNNGV. Deletions cut 1 base from V and 0 bases from J, with 7 bases between. Here the CDR3 DNA reads TGTGCCAGCAGCTTAGGACAGGACTCCTACGAGCAGTACTTC. It encodes CASSLGQDSYEQYF.

The rearrangement links TRBV29-1 to TRBJ2-7; 9 bases are shared with TRBD1. There are 13 residues in the CDR3. Germline values: CDR1 SQVTM, CDR2 ANQGSEA. V shed 5 bases, J shed 3 bases, and the junction held 5 bases outside the gene matches. CDR3 DNA sequence: TGCAGCGTTCCCGGGACAGGGAACTACGAGCAGTACTTC. This encodes CSVPGTGNYEQYF.

The chain combines TRBV12-5 with TRBJ2-3; D remains ambiguous. V lost 0 bases to trimming and J lost 2 bases, with 9 bases between them. Germline CDR1 reads LGHNT; CDR2 reads FRNRAP. The CDR3 has 15 amino acids. For the CDR3, the DNA is TGTGCTAGTGGTTTGGTAAACAGAATCACAGATACGCAGTATTTT. Residues: CASGLVNRITDTQYF. Together with reference TRBV12-5 and TRBJ2-3, the CDR3 gives the full variable domain: DARVTQTPRHKVTEMGQEVTMRCQPILGHNTVFWYRQTMMQGLELLAYFRNRAPLDDSGMPKDRFSAEMPDATLATLKIQPSEPRDSAVYFCASGLVNRITDTQYFGPGTRLTVL.

The sample holds a few counts of this clone. The junction shows a germline mismatch at one end, possibly a read error. The chain couples TRBV10-3 to TRBJ2-7; 8 nucleotides line up with TRBD1. The germline V gene has CDR1 ENHRY and CDR2 SYGVKD. There are 13 residues in the CDR3. The chain's CDR3 is CAISDADRGEKYF. In nucleotides, the CDR3 is TGTGCCATCAGTGATGCAGACAGGGGCGAGAAGTACTTC.

The chain uses TRBV2 and TRBJ2-5, with 9 bases aligning to TRBD2. The CDR3 has 18 amino acids. The V and J ends lost 1 base and 5 bases, in that order; junction bases with no gene match: 14. The germline gives CDR1 SNHLY, CDR2 FYNNEI. The CDR3 protein is CASSEERGLRGGLETQYF. CDR3 bases: TGTGCCAGCAGTGAAGAGAGGGGGCTGCGGGGGGGCCTTGAGACCCAGTACTTC.

V is TRBV4-1 and J is TRBJ1-4; unclear D gene. V lost 0 bases, J lost 7 bases, and 12 bases lay in between. The CDR3 is 15 residues long. Germline V lookup: CDR1 MGHRA, CDR2 YSYEKL. The CDR3 coding sequence is TGCGCCAGCAGCCAAGACCCCACCCGGGGTGAAAAACTGTTTTTT. This sequence encodes CASSQDPTRGEKLFF.

The rearrangement joins TRBV19 to TRBJ2-5; 8 nucleotides match TRBD1. Trimming removed 3 bases from V and 2 bases from J; junction bases left unmatched: 5. This CDR3 is built from 15 residues. Germline V CDR1 and CDR2: LNHDA, SQIVND (reference sequence). CDR3 sequence (DNA): TGTGCCAGTAGTATGGACAGGGATGGACAAGAGACCCAGTACTTC. Translated: CASSMDRDGQETQYF.

The V call is TRBV5-1, the J call TRBJ2-1; TRBD2 aligns across 11 bases. The CDR3 consists of 16 residues. Germline CDR1 reads SGHRS; CDR2 reads YFSETQ. The V gene end was trimmed by 0 bases and the J gene end by 8 bases; junction bases not matched to a gene: 7. CDR3 DNA sequence: TGCGCCAGCAGCTTGGGTAGCGGGGGGGCGGCCTATGAGCAGTTCTTC. Translation: CASSLGSGGAAYEQFF.

The gene calls are TRBV7-2 and TRBJ1-6, with D possibly TRBD1 on 5 matching bases. The germline CDR1 and CDR2 sequences are SGHTA and FQGNSA. With 4 bases removed from V and 7 bases from J, the gap between germline ends came to 11 bases. The CDR3 is 14 amino acids. Here the CDR3 reads CASSYAGPNSPLHF. DNA of the CDR3: TGTGCCAGCAGCTACGCAGGGCCCAATTCACCCCTCCACTTT.

The chain links TRBV27 to TRBJ2-5; the match to TRBD1 covers 7 bases. Germline CDR1 is MNHEY and CDR2 is SMNVEV (reference sequence). CDR3 length: 12 amino acids. V lost 7 bases to trimming and J lost 4 bases; unmatched junction nucleotides: 3. The CDR3 nucleotides are TGTGCCAGCACGACAGGGAGAGAGACCCAGTACTTC. It specifies CASTTGRETQYF.

This clone has just a few counts. The V call is TRBV4-2, the J call TRBJ2-1; no reliable D call. The CDR3 has 12 residues. Trimming shortened V by 4 bases and J by 9 bases, and 10 bases separated the two germline ends. From germline, CDR1 is LGHNA and CDR2 YNFKEQ. The CDR3: CASSPNSGEQFF. The CDR3 DNA is TGTGCCAGCAGCCCGAACTCAGGTGAGCAGTTCTTC.

J is TRBJ2-5 and V is TRBV7-2; weak D call: TRBD1 (8 bases). CDR3 length equals 14 residues. CDR1 and CDR2 from the germline V gene are SGHTA and FQGNSA. Trimming cost V 5 bases and J 7 bases, with 17 bases left between them. The chain's CDR3 is CASSGTTTGGTQYF. CDR3 DNA sequence: TGTGCCAGCAGCGGGACTACAACAGGGGGGACCCAGTACTTC.

This rearrangement joins TRBV7-3 to TRBJ2-3; D remains unclear. The CDR3 extends over 13 amino acids. Germline V gives CDR1 SGHTA, CDR2 FQGTGA. V was trimmed by 3 bases and J by 11 bases, leaving 15 bases between them. CDR3 DNA: TGTGCCAGCAGCTTTCCTCCTATGGCGGTGCAGTATTTT. The encoded protein is CASSFPPMAVQYF. Variable domain in full (rest from reference TRBV7-3 and TRBJ2-3): GAGVSQTPSNKVTEKGKYVELRCDPISGHTALYWYRQSLGQGPEFLIYFQGTGAADDSGLPNDRFFAVRPEGSVSTLKIQRTERGDSAVYLCASSFPPMAVQYFGPGTRLTVL.

The chain recombines TRBV7-9 with TRBJ2-7; 12 bases map to TRBD2. Trimming took 5 bases from V and 3 from J; bases not matched to a gene: 5. The germline CDR1 and CDR2 sequences are SEHNR and FQNEAQ (reference sequence). The CDR3 extends over 15 amino acids. CDR3 bases: TGTGCCAGCAGCGCCCGGACTAGCGGGGACTACGAGCAGTACTTC. Amino acid sequence: CASSARTSGDYEQYF.